The 5 T cell receptor beta chains given below trace back to one sample, sequenced in a study of T cells in tuberculosis. Sample time point: new active TB diagnosis, blood taken before or within 7 days of starting treatment. Clones were sequenced by immunoSEQ multiplex PCR, and TCRdb holds only the in-frame ones, with some missing. The sample has tens of thousands of clones, under 95% seen once. Sequenced material: PBMCs, taken at tuberculosis diagnosis. Receptor source: an adult with tuberculosis.

V and J are TRBV28 and TRBJ2-1; maybe TRBD2 (6 bases). Germline-derived CDR1 and CDR2 are MDHEN and SYDVKM. Trimming cost V 7 bases and J 4 bases, with 14 bases left between them. The CDR3 runs 14 residues. The CDR3 sequence: CASISGGIYNEQFF. The CDR3 DNA reads as TGTGCCAGCATTAGCGGAGGGATTTACAATGAGCAGTTCTTC.

A note on this clone: One end of the junction fails to match germline, which may point to a read error. Written as DNA, the CDR3 is TGTGCCAGCAGCTTAGGGACTAGCGGGAGCAGAGATACGCAGTATTTT. As protein: CASSLGTSGSRDTQYF. V usage is TRBV11-2 and J usage is TRBJ2-3; 13 positions match TRBD2. The germline CDR1 and CDR2 sequences are SGHAT and FQNNGV. This CDR3 has 16 amino acids.

The chain recombines TRBV7-3 with TRBJ1-2; D not certain. V shed 2 bases and J shed 6 bases, with 13 bases lying between them. This CDR3 region has 14 residues. Per germline, CDR1 SGHTA and CDR2 FQGTGA. The CDR3 DNA sequence: TGTGCCAGCAGCTTACAGGCGGGCGCTCATGGCTACACCTTC. Its protein product is CASSLQAGAHGYTF.

The chain couples TRBV5-1 to TRBJ2-3; D is ambiguous. CDR3 length: 13 residues. Between the trimmed V and J ends, which lost 4 bases and 0 bases, there was a span of 6 bases. CDR1 and CDR2 (germline): SGHRS, YFSETQ. CDR3 nucleotide sequence: TGCGCCAGCAGCCAAACTAGCACAGATACGCAGTATTTT. It is translated as CASSQTSTDTQYF.

This chain uses TRBV15 with TRBJ2-7; D gene unclear. Trimming removed 0 bases at V and 3 bases at J, with 6 bases between. This CDR3 is built from 13 residues. The germline V gene encodes CDR1 LNHNV and CDR2 YYDKDF (reference sequence). CDR3 sequence: CATSRDPSYEQYF. CDR3 nucleotide sequence: TGTGCCACCAGCAGAGATCCCAGCTACGAGCAGTACTTC. Variable domain in full (rest from reference TRBV15 and TRBJ2-7): DAMVIQNPRYQVTQFGKPVTLSCSQTLNHNVMYWYQQKSSQAPKLLFHYYDKDFNNEADTPDNFQSRRPNTSFCFLDIRSPGLGDTAMYLCATSRDPSYEQYFGPGTRLTVT.